A selection of T cell receptor beta chains follows, all from one sample in a study. MiXCR was run by TCRdb on the RT-PCR reads, yielding one entry per CDR3 protein. The table includes about 680,000 distinct CDR3 sequences, around 14% detected once. Material: memory CD4+ T cells from blood. These TCRs come from a female donor in good health, serving as a healthy control. Each CDR3 is given with its conserved first and last residue. A D gene is named only where the DNA matches it firmly. The listing skips clone size in some rows; elsewhere it reads once, few, many or a size class.

>TRBJ2-5|.|TRBV5-1|.
CASSLVLGAQTQYF
TGCGCCAGCAGCTTGGTATTAGGCGCTCAGACCCAGTACTTC
>TRBJ2-2|.|TRBV15|few
CATSRAIQNTGELFF
TGTGCCACCAGCAGAGCCATCCAGAACACCGGGGAGCTGTTTTTT
>TRBJ2-1|TRBD1|TRBV20-1|few
CSAPRTGSNNEQFF
TGCAGTGCCCCTAGGACAGGGTCGAACAATGAGCAGTTCTTC
>TRBJ2-7|.|TRBV20-1|once
CSASRVVGYEQYF
TGCAGTGCTTCCCGTGTGGTCGGCTACGAGCAGTACTTC
>TRBJ2-5|TRBD2|TRBV3-1|.
CASSQRPGLAEETQYF
TGTGCCAGCAGCCAACGCCCGGGACTAGCGGAAGAGACCCAGTACTTC
>TRBJ2-7|.|TRBV11-2|.
CASSPLRGGKQYF
TGTGCCAGCAGCCCTCTCAGGGGTGGTAAGCAGTACTTC
>TRBJ2-1|TRBD2|TRBV7-2|many
CASSRGTSGISNEQFF
TGTGCCAGCAGCCGAGGGACTAGCGGGATTAGCAATGAGCAGTTCTTC
>TRBJ2-7|.|TRBV15|.
CATSRDNPILGSPYEQYF
TGTGCCACCAGCAGAGATAACCCAATCCTGGGATCCCCCTACGAGCAGTACTTC
>TRBJ2-1|TRBD1|TRBV7-2|.
CASSWTGLGNEQFF
TGTGCCAGCAGCTGGACAGGGTTGGGCAATGAGCAGTTCTTC
>TRBJ2-1|.|TRBV12-3/TRBV12-4|many
CASSINNEQFF
TGTGCCAGCAGTATTAACAATGAGCAGTTCTTC
>TRBJ2-2|.|TRBV20-1|.
CSAATGRGNTGELFF
TGCAGTGCCGCGACAGGGAGGGGCAACACCGGGGAGCTGTTTTTT
>TRBJ2-1|.|TRBV3-1|.
CASRGGPRRDNEQFF
TGTGCCAGCAGAGGGGGACCCCGGAGGGACAATGAGCAGTTCTTC
>TRBJ2-1|.|TRBV7-2|few
CASSLDAASSNEQFF
TGTGCCAGCAGCTTAGACGCGGCTAGCAGTAATGAGCAGTTCTTC
>TRBJ1-1|TRBD1|TRBV5-1|.
CASSLGLTGAGTEAFF
TGCGCCAGCAGCTTGGGCTTAACAGGGGCGGGCACTGAAGCTTTCTTT
>TRBJ2-3|.|TRBV11-2|few
CASSLNSGGRDTQYF
TGTGCCAGCAGCTTAAACAGTGGGGGTCGAGATACGCAGTATTTT
>TRBJ1-2|TRBD1|TRBV28|.
CASSSYRDRDYTF
TGTGCCAGCAGTTCATACCGGGACAGGGACTACACCTTC
>TRBJ2-1|TRBD2|TRBV20-1|few
CSAVAGGGYNEQFF
TGCAGTGCCGTAGCGGGAGGAGGATACAATGAGCAGTTCTTC
>TRBJ1-1|.|TRBV6-1|.
CVSRGSGAEAFF
TGTGTCAGCCGAGGGAGTGGGGCCGAAGCTTTCTTT
>TRBJ2-1|.|TRBV28|many
CASSHNEQFF
TGTGCCAGCAGTCACAATGAGCAGTTCTTC
>TRBJ2-7|TRBD1|TRBV12-3/TRBV12-4|many
CASSRQGAGNYEQYF
TGTGCCAGCAGTCGACAGGGGGCGGGCAACTACGAGCAGTACTTC
>TRBJ1-1|TRBD1|TRBV19|.
CASSASTGGNTEAFF
TGTGCCAGTAGTGCCTCGACAGGGGGAAACACTGAAGCTTTCTTT
>TRBJ2-1|.|TRBV18|many
CASSTGSYNEQFF
TGTGCCAGCAGTACAGGCAGCTACAATGAGCAGTTCTTC
>TRBJ1-2|.|TRBV10-3|.
CAISRDLSYGYTF
TGTGCCATCAGCCGAGACCTATCCTATGGCTACACCTTC
>TRBJ1-2|.|TRBV5-1|.
CASGTGQTDGYTF
TGCGCCAGCGGAACCGGACAGACGGATGGCTACACCTTC
>TRBJ2-2|.|TRBV29-1|few
CSVEWGMAGELFF
TGCAGCGTTGAATGGGGGATGGCCGGGGAGCTGTTTTTT
>TRBJ2-5|TRBD2|TRBV7-9|.
CASSHGTSQETQYF
TGTGCCAGCAGCCATGGGACTAGCCAAGAGACCCAGTACTTC
>TRBJ2-1|.|TRBV12-3/TRBV12-4|.
CASSLVRYNEQFF
TGTGCCAGCAGTTTAGTCAGATACAATGAGCAGTTCTTC
>TRBJ1-3|.|TRBV4-2|.
CASTQAGGATIYF
TGTGCCAGCACCCAGGCGGGTGGGGCAACCATATATTTT
>TRBJ1-5|.|TRBV7-2|.
CASSLVLAGADQPQHF
TGTGCCAGCAGCTTAGTGTTGGCAGGAGCGGATCAGCCCCAGCATTTT
>TRBJ2-3|TRBD2|TRBV6-5|many
CASSRTSGRTDTQYF
TGTGCCAGCAGCCGTACTAGCGGCCGCACAGATACGCAGTATTTT
>TRBJ2-3|.|TRBV5-5|few
CASSLSGGPRTDTQYF
TGTGCCAGCAGCTTGTCAGGCGGCCCCCGCACAGATACGCAGTATTTT
>TRBJ2-1|.|TRBV20-1|many
CSASWDEFYNEQFF
TGCAGTGCTAGTTGGGACGAATTCTACAATGAGCAGTTCTTC
>TRBJ2-7|TRBD2|TRBV5-6|.
CASSPDSGRAGEQYF
TGTGCCAGCAGCCCGGATAGCGGGAGGGCGGGTGAGCAGTACTTC
>TRBJ1-1|.|TRBV7-2|few
CASSGRRNTEAFF
TGTGCCAGCAGTGGGAGGAGGAACACTGAAGCTTTCTTT
>TRBJ2-5|.|TRBV29-1|many
CSGSVETQYF
TGCAGCGGAAGCGTAGAGACCCAGTACTTC
>TRBJ2-1|TRBD1|TRBV5-8|.
CASSTPGTGEFIEQFF
TGTGCCAGCAGCACTCCCGGGACAGGGGAATTCATCGAGCAGTTCTTC
>TRBJ1-2|.|TRBV12-3/TRBV12-4|many
CASSLGGGRSLSFGYTF
TGTGCCAGCAGTTTGGGAGGGGGTCGGTCGTTGTCGTTTGGCTACACCTTC
>TRBJ1-2|.|TRBV20-1|.
CSATELGNYGYTF
TGCAGTGCAACAGAACTGGGGAACTATGGCTACACCTTC
>TRBJ2-2|TRBD2|TRBV5-1|many
CASSPRGENTGELFF
TGCGCCAGCAGCCCGCGGGGGGAGAACACCGGGGAGCTGTTTTTT
>TRBJ1-2|.|TRBV29-1|few
CSVLQGNFNYGYTF
TGCAGCGTCCTACAGGGAAACTTTAACTATGGCTACACCTTC
>TRBJ1-1|.|TRBV27|.
CASSSRTGGYRENTEAFF
TGTGCCAGCAGTTCCCGTACGGGGGGCTATCGGGAGAACACTGAAGCTTTCTTT
>TRBJ2-1|TRBD2|TRBV6-6|.
CASSYSMGLAGSYNEQFF
TGTGCCAGCAGTTACTCGATGGGACTAGCGGGCTCCTACAATGAGCAGTTCTTC
>TRBJ1-2|.|TRBV7-2|many
CASSLLVSGVADRDYGYTF
TGTGCCAGCAGCTTATTGGTGTCGGGGGTGGCGGATCGAGACTATGGCTACACCTTC
>TRBJ2-1|.|TRBV7-2|many
CASSLPDLNEQFF
TGTGCCAGCAGCTTACCGGACCTCAATGAGCAGTTCTTC
>TRBJ1-4|.|TRBV7-2|.
CASSRGTRYEKLFF
TGTGCCAGCAGCCGGGGGACACGATATGAAAAACTGTTTTTT
>TRBJ2-7|.|TRBV6-6|few
CASSTYPGRGNAYEQYF
TGTGCCAGCAGTACCTACCCCGGCAGGGGCAATGCCTACGAGCAGTACTTC